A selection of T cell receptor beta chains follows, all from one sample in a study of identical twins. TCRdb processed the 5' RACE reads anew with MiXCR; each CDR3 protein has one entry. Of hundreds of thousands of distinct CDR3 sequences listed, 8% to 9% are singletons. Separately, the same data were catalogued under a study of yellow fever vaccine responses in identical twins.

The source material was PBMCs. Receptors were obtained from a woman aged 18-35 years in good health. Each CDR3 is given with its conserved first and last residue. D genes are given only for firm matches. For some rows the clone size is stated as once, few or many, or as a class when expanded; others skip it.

CDR3 protein: CASSQRYEQFF
CDR3 DNA: TGTGCCAGCAGCCAGAGATACGAGCAGTTCTTC
clone size: few
J gene: TRBJ2-1
D gene: -
V gene: TRBV7-9

CDR3 protein: CASSYPRWGGQETQYF
CDR3 DNA: TGTGCCAGCAGTTACCCGAGATGGGGGGGGCAAGAGACCCAGTACTTC
clone size: -
J gene: TRBJ2-5
D gene: TRBD2
V gene: TRBV6-5

CDR3 protein: CASSVRPAGADTQYF
CDR3 DNA: TGTGCCAGCAGCGTACGCCCCGCCGGTGCGGATACGCAGTATTTT
clone size: -
J gene: TRBJ2-3
D gene: -
V gene: TRBV9

CDR3 protein: CASSLGGGRTEAFF
CDR3 DNA: TGTGCCAGCAGCTTAGGAGGGGGCCGAACTGAAGCTTTCTTT
clone size: many
J gene: TRBJ1-1
D gene: TRBD1
V gene: TRBV11-2

CDR3 protein: CASSLPGLAKNIQYF
CDR3 DNA: TGTGCCAGCAGCTTACCAGGACTAGCCAAAAACATTCAGTACTTC
clone size: many
J gene: TRBJ2-4
D gene: -
V gene: TRBV11-2

CDR3 protein: CASSVGTGGEQYF
CDR3 DNA: TGCGCCAGCAGCGTCGGGACAGGGGGCGAGCAGTACTTC
clone size: many
J gene: TRBJ2-7
D gene: TRBD1
V gene: TRBV5-1

CDR3 protein: CSVDQGAVTDTQYF
CDR3 DNA: TGCAGCGTGGATCAGGGGGCCGTCACAGATACGCAGTATTTT
clone size: -
J gene: TRBJ2-3
D gene: TRBD1
V gene: TRBV29-1

CDR3 protein: CATSRDPRSVRGSTDTQYF
CDR3 DNA: TGTGCCACCAGCAGAGATCCCCGGTCTGTGCGCGGTAGCACAGATACGCAGTATTTT
clone size: -
J gene: TRBJ2-3
D gene: -
V gene: TRBV15

CDR3 protein: CASSEGLAGREQFF
CDR3 DNA: TGTGCCAGCAGTGAAGGGCTAGCGGGCCGGGAGCAGTTCTTC
clone size: -
J gene: TRBJ2-1
D gene: TRBD2
V gene: TRBV2

CDR3 protein: CASSRDRVWGEQYF
CDR3 DNA: TGTGCCAGCAGCAGAGACAGGGTATGGGGCGAGCAGTACTTC
clone size: -
J gene: TRBJ2-7
D gene: TRBD1
V gene: TRBV12-3/TRBV12-4

CDR3 protein: CASSLFKSESLFF
CDR3 DNA: TGTGCCAGCAGTTTATTTAAATCTGAATCGCTCTTCTTT
clone size: many
J gene: TRBJ1-1
D gene: -
V gene: TRBV12-3/TRBV12-4

CDR3 protein: CASTTRDRRGYEQYF
CDR3 DNA: TGTGCCAGCACAACGCGGGACAGGAGGGGGTACGAGCAGTACTTC
clone size: -
J gene: TRBJ2-7
D gene: TRBD1
V gene: TRBV6-2/TRBV6-3

CDR3 protein: CASSQGPPQQAKTINTGELFF
CDR3 DNA: TGTGCCAGCAGCCAAGGGCCCCCGCAACAGGCCAAGACGATTAACACCGGGGAGCTGTTTTTT
clone size: -
J gene: TRBJ2-2
D gene: -
V gene: TRBV4-2

CDR3 protein: CAITEDTTYEQYF
CDR3 DNA: TGTGCCATCACGGAGGACACAACCTACGAGCAGTACTTC
clone size: -
J gene: TRBJ2-7
D gene: -
V gene: TRBV10-3

CDR3 protein: CASSASSPSEQYF
CDR3 DNA: TGTGCCAGCAGCGCTTCCTCACCCTCCGAGCAGTACTTC
clone size: -
J gene: TRBJ2-7
D gene: -
V gene: TRBV11-2

CDR3 protein: CASSPGTSGRNTGELFF
CDR3 DNA: TGTGCCAGCAGCCCCGGGACTAGCGGGAGAAACACCGGGGAGCTGTTTTTT
clone size: many
J gene: TRBJ2-2
D gene: TRBD2
V gene: TRBV7-6

CDR3 protein: CASSLVFRTGGMNTEAFF
CDR3 DNA: TGTGCCAGCAGCTTGGTTTTCAGGACCGGGGGCATGAACACTGAAGCTTTCTTT
clone size: -
J gene: TRBJ1-1
D gene: -
V gene: TRBV5-6

CDR3 protein: CAWSGTNSPLHF
CDR3 DNA: TGTGCCTGGTCAGGAACGAATTCACCCCTCCACTTT
clone size: -
J gene: TRBJ1-6
D gene: -
V gene: TRBV30

CDR3 protein: CASNRGTGTLRDTQYF
CDR3 DNA: TGTGCCAGCAACAGGGGGACAGGGACTCTAAGGGATACGCAGTATTTT
clone size: few
J gene: TRBJ2-3
D gene: TRBD1
V gene: TRBV7-8

CDR3 protein: CATSSGGQGFGETQYF
CDR3 DNA: TGTGCCACCAGCAGTGGAGGACAGGGGTTTGGAGAGACCCAGTACTTC
clone size: few
J gene: TRBJ2-5
D gene: TRBD1
V gene: TRBV15

CDR3 protein: CASTPGQRFTDTQYF
CDR3 DNA: TGCGCCAGCACCCCGGGCCAGCGGTTCACAGATACGCAGTATTTT
clone size: many
J gene: TRBJ2-3
D gene: -
V gene: TRBV5-1

CDR3 protein: CSAKQTQGAWEYF
CDR3 DNA: TGCAGTGCGAAACAGACCCAGGGGGCATGGGAGTACTTC
clone size: -
J gene: TRBJ2-7
D gene: TRBD1
V gene: TRBV20-1

CDR3 protein: CASIPAGIGVNTIYF
CDR3 DNA: TGTGCCAGCATTCCAGCCGGTATCGGGGTGAACACCATATATTTT
clone size: -
J gene: TRBJ1-3
D gene: -
V gene: TRBV28

CDR3 protein: CSVSLPGTANYEQYF
CDR3 DNA: TGCAGCGTAAGCCTTCCCGGGACAGCGAACTACGAGCAGTACTTC
clone size: many
J gene: TRBJ2-7
D gene: TRBD1
V gene: TRBV29-1

CDR3 protein: CASRTWTGSDEQFF
CDR3 DNA: TGTGCCAGCAGGACCTGGACAGGGTCCGATGAGCAGTTCTTC
clone size: -
J gene: TRBJ2-1
D gene: TRBD1
V gene: TRBV6-1

CDR3 protein: CASSLTGRRANVLTF
CDR3 DNA: TGTGCCAGCAGCCTAACGGGACGGAGGGCCAACGTCCTGACTTTC
clone size: few
J gene: TRBJ2-6
D gene: -
V gene: TRBV7-9